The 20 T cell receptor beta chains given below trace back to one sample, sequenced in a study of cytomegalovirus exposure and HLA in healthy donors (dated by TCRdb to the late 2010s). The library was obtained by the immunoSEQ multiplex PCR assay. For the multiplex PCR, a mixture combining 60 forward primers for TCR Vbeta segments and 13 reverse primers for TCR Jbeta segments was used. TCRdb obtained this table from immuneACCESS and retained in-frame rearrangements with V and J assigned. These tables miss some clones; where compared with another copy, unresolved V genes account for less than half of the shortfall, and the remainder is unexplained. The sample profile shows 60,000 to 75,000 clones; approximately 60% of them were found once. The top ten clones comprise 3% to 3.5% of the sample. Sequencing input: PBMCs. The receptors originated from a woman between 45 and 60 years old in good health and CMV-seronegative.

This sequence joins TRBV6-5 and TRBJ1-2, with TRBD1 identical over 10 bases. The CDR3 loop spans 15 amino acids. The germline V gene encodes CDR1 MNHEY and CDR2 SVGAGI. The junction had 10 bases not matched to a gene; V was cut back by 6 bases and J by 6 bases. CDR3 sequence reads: CASRAPGQGIDGYTF. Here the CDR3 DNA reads TGTGCCAGCAGAGCGCCGGGACAGGGGATCGATGGCTACACCTTC.

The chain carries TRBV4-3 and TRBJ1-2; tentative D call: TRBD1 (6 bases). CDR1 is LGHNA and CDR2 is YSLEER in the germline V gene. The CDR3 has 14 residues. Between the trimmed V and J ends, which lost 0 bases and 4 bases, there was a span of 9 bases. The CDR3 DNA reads TGCGCCAGCAGCCAAGAGAGACAGGTCTATGGCTACACCTTC. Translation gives CASSQERQVYGYTF.

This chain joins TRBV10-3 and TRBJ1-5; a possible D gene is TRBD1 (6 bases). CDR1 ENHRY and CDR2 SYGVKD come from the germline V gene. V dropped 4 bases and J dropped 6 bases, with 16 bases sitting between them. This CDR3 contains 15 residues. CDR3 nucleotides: TGTGCCATCAGTGGGGGGCAGGGGTTAAGTCAGCCCCAGCATTTT. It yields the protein CAISGGQGLSQPQHF.

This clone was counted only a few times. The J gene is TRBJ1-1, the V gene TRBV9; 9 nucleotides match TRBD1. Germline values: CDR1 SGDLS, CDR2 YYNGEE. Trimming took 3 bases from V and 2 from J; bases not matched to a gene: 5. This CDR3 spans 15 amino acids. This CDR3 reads CASSGRTGVNTEAFF. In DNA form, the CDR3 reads TGTGCCAGCAGCGGACGGACAGGGGTTAACACTGAAGCTTTCTTT.

The CDR3 DNA follows: TGTGCCAGCAGTTCCCGGTGGAGGCCCCAGCATTTT. Its translation: CASSSRWRPQHF. The chain combines TRBV28 with TRBJ1-5; no clear D gene. The CDR3 runs to 12 residues. V dropped 4 bases and J dropped 9 bases, with 10 bases sitting between them. Per germline, CDR1 MDHEN and CDR2 SYDVKM.

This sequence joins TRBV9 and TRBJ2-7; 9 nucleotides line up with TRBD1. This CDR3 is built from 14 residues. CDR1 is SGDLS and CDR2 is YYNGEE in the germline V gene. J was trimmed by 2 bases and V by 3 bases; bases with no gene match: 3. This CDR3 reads CASSGTGETYEQYF. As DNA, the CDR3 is TGTGCCAGCAGCGGGACAGGGGAAACCTACGAGCAGTACTTC.

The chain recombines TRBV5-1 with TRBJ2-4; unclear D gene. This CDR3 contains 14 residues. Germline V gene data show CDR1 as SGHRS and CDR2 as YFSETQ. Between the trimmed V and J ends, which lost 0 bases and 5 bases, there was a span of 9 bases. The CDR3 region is CASSLDGRENIQYF. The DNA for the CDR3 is TGCGCCAGCAGCTTGGACGGTCGGGAAAACATTCAGTACTTC.

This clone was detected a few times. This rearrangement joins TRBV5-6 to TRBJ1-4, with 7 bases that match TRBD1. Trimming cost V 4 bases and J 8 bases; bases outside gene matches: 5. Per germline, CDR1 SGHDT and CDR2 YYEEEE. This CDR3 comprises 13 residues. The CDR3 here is CASSVGTAEKLFF. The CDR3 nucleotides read TGTGCCAGCAGCGTAGGGACAGCGGAAAAACTGTTTTTT.

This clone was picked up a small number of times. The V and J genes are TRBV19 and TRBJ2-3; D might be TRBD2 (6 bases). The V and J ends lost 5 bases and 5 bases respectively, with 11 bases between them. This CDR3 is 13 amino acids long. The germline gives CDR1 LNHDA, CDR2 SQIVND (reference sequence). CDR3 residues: CASSSEGGDTQYF. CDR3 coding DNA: TGTGCCAGTAGTTCTGAGGGAGGAGATACGCAGTATTTT.

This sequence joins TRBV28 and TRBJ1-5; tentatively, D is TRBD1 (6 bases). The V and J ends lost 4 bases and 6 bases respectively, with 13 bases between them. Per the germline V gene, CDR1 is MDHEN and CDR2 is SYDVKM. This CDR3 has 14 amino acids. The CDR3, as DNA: TGTGCCAGCAGTTACCTACAACAGGGTCAGCCCCAGCATTTT. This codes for CASSYLQQGQPQHF.

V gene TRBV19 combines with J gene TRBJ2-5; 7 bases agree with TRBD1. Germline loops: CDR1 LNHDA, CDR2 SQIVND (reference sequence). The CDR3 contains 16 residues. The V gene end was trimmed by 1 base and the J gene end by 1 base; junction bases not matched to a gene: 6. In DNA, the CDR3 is TGTGCCAGTAGTATAGGGGACAGTGCTTTCCAAGAGACCCAGTACTTC. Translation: CASSIGDSAFQETQYF.

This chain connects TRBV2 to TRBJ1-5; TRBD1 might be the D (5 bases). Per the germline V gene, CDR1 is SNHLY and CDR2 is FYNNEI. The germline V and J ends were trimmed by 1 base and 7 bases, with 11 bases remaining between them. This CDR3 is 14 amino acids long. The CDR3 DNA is TGTGCCAGCAGTGAAGAGTCGGGGGGGCAGCCCCAGCATTTT. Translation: CASSEESGGQPQHF.

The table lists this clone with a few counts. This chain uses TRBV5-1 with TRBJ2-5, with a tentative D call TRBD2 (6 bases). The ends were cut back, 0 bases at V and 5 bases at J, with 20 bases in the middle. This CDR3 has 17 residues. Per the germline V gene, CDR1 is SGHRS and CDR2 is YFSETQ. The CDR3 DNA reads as TGCGCCAGCAGCTTGGGGCGGAGCGGGCTCGTGGAGGAGACCCAGTACTTC. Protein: CASSLGRSGLVEETQYF. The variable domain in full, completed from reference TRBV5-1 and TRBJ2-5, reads KAGVTQTPRYLIKTRGQQVTLSCSPISGHRSVSWYQQTPGQGLQFLFEYFSETQRNKGNFPGRFSGRQFSNSRSEMNVSTLELGDSALYLCASSLGRSGLVEETQYFGPGTRLLVL.

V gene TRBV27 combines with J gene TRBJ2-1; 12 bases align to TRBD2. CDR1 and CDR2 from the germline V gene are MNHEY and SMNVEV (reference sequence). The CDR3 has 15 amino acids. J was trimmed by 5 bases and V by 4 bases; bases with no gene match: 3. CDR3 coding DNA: TGTGCCAGCAGTTACCCTAGCGGGAGGGACAATGAGCAGTTCTTC. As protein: CASSYPSGRDNEQFF.

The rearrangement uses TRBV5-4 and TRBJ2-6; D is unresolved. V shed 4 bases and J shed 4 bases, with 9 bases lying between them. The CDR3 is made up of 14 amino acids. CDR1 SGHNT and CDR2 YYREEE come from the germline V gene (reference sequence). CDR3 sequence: CASSPLYGANVLTF. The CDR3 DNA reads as TGTGCCAGCAGCCCTCTCTACGGGGCCAACGTCCTGACTTTC.

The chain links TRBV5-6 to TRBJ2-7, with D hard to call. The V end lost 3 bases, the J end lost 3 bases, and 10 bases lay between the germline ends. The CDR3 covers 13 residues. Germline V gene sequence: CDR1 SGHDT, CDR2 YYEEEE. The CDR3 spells CASSSGSVYEQYF. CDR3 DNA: TGTGCCAGCAGCTCCGGGTCTGTCTACGAGCAGTACTTC.

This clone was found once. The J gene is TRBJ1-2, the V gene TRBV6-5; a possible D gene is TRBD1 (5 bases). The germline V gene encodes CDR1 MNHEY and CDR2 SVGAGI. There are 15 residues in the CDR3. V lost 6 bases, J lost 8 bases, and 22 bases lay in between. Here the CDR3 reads CASSPDTGDGRGYTF. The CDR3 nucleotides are TGTGCCAGCAGCCCCGACACGGGGGACGGGCGCGGCTACACCTTC.

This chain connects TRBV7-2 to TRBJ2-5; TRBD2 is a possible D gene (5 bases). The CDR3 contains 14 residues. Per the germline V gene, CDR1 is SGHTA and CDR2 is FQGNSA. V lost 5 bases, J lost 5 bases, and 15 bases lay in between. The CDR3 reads CASSPQAGGETQYF. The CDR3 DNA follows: TGTGCCAGCAGCCCGCAGGCGGGTGGGGAGACCCAGTACTTC.

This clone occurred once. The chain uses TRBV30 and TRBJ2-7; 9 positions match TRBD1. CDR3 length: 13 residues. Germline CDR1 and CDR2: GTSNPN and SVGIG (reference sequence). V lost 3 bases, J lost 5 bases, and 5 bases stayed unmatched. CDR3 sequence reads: CAWSRTGADEQYF. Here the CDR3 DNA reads TGTGCCTGGAGCAGGACAGGGGCTGACGAGCAGTACTTC.

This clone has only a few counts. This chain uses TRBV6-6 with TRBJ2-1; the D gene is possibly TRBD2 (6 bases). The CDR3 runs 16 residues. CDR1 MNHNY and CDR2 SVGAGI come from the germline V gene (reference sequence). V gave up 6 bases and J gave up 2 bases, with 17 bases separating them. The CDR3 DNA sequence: TGTGCCAGCAGCCGAGGCGCTAGCGCAACCTACAATGAGCAGTTCTTC. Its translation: CASSRGASATYNEQFF.